These 9 T cell receptor beta chains share one sample of origin, sequenced in a study of shared clonotypes between healthy human individuals. Sequencing used immunoSEQ multiplex PCR; TCRdb keeps in-frame clones, though not all of them. The sample lists some 980,000 clones, roughly 72% occurring once. Sequences were obtained from memory CD4+ T cells sorted from blood. Subset here: CD45RA-negative fraction. The receptors come from a man aged 18 to 35 in good health.

By sample share, this clone is medium-sized. This sample also contains other DNA sequences that code for the same CDR3. V gene TRBV6-1 combines with J gene TRBJ1-2, with 8 positions matching TRBD1. The CDR3 loop spans 14 amino acids. Germline CDR1 reads MNHNS; CDR2 reads SASEGT. V shed 4 bases and J 6 bases; nucleotides not matched to a gene: 7. CDR3 DNA sequence: TGTGCCAGCAGTGGTAAGGACAGGGCTCATGGCTACACCTTC. This sequence encodes CASSGKDRAHGYTF.

The chain links TRBV11-2 to TRBJ1-1; weak D call: TRBD1 (5 bases). V lost 3 bases and J lost 5, with 13 bases in between. CDR1 is SGHAT and CDR2 is FQNNGV in the germline V gene. This CDR3 has 14 residues. CDR3 DNA: TGTGCCAGCAGCTTCGAAGGGGTGGGGACTGAAGCTTTCTTT. Its protein is CASSFEGVGTEAFF.

The chain recombines TRBV6-5 with TRBJ2-1; the D gene is possibly TRBD2 (6 bases). The CDR3 covers 16 residues. The germline V and J ends were trimmed by 0 bases and 6 bases, with 15 bases remaining between them. Germline lookup yields CDR1 MNHEY and CDR2 SVGAGI. The CDR3 bases are TGTGCCAGCAGTTACTCGGACTACGGTTGGGCCAATGAGCAGTTCTTC. Protein sequence: CASSYSDYGWANEQFF.

This rearrangement joins TRBV10-3 to TRBJ1-5; D remains ambiguous. The CDR3 sequence is 13 residues long. Germline CDR1 ENHRY, CDR2 SYGVKD. V lost 0 bases and J lost 6, with 6 bases in between. The DNA of the CDR3 is TGTGCCATCAGTGAGTCGAGTGTTCAGCCCCAGCATTTT. It encodes CAISESSVQPQHF.

The chain is built from TRBV13 and TRBJ2-1, with 10 positions matching TRBD1. The CDR3 spans 16 residues. The germline gives CDR1 PRHDT, CDR2 FYEKMQ (reference sequence). V was clipped by 4 bases and J by 0 bases; unmatched bases: 3. This CDR3 reads CASSYRQGASYNEQFF. In DNA form, the CDR3 reads TGTGCCAGCAGCTACCGACAGGGGGCCTCCTACAATGAGCAGTTCTTC. Full variable domain (outside the CDR3, taken from reference TRBV13 and TRBJ2-1): AAGVIQSPRHLIKEKRETATLKCYPIPRHDTVYWYQQGPGQDPQFLISFYEKMQSDKGSIPDRFSAQQFSDYHSELNMSSLELGDSALYFCASSYRQGASYNEQFFGPGTRLTVL.

Concerning this clone: Other DNA sequences in this sample translate to the same CDR3. The CDR3 reads CASSIQGTGELFF. The CDR3 nucleotides are TGTGCCAGTAGTATTCAGGGAACCGGGGAGCTGTTTTTT. This chain connects TRBV19 to TRBJ2-2, with a tentative D call TRBD1 (5 bases). CDR1 is LNHDA, CDR2 SQIVND, per germline (reference sequence). V gave up 3 bases and J gave up 5 bases, with 7 bases separating them. This CDR3 is built from 13 residues.

The gene calls are TRBV29-1 and TRBJ1-3; D ambiguous. Trimming took 3 bases from V and 0 from J, leaving 15 bases between them. The CDR3 extends over 16 amino acids. The germline gives CDR1 SQVTM, CDR2 ANQGSEA. CDR3 in DNA: TGCAGCGTTGACTTCTCGGCCCGAAGCTCTGGAAACACCATATATTTT. Protein product: CSVDFSARSSGNTIYF. Full variable domain (rest looked up from reference TRBV29-1 and TRBJ1-3): SAVISQKPSRDICQRGTSLTIQCQVDSQVTMMFWYRQQPGQSLTLIATANQGSEATYESGFVIDKFPISRPNLTFSTLTVSNMSPEDSSIYLCSVDFSARSSGNTIYFGEGSWLTVV.

V and J are TRBV9 and TRBJ2-2, with D perhaps TRBD1 or TRBD2 (5 bases each). The germline V gene has CDR1 SGDLS and CDR2 YYNGEE. Trimming took off 2 bases at V and 8 bases at J, with 16 bases between the two ends. The CDR3 covers 15 residues. CDR3 in DNA: TGTGCCAGCAGCGTTGTCCCGGGACCCCCTGGGGAGCTGTTTTTT. Residues: CASSVVPGPPGELFF.

The V gene is TRBV11-1, the J gene TRBJ1-1; no firm D call. Per germline, CDR1 SGHAT and CDR2 FQDESV (reference sequence). This CDR3 spans 12 amino acids. V gave up 1 base and J gave up 6 bases, with 6 bases separating them. CDR3 nucleotide sequence: TGTGCCAGCAGCTTAGGGTTTTCTGAAGCTTTCTTT. Its translation is CASSLGFSEAFF.